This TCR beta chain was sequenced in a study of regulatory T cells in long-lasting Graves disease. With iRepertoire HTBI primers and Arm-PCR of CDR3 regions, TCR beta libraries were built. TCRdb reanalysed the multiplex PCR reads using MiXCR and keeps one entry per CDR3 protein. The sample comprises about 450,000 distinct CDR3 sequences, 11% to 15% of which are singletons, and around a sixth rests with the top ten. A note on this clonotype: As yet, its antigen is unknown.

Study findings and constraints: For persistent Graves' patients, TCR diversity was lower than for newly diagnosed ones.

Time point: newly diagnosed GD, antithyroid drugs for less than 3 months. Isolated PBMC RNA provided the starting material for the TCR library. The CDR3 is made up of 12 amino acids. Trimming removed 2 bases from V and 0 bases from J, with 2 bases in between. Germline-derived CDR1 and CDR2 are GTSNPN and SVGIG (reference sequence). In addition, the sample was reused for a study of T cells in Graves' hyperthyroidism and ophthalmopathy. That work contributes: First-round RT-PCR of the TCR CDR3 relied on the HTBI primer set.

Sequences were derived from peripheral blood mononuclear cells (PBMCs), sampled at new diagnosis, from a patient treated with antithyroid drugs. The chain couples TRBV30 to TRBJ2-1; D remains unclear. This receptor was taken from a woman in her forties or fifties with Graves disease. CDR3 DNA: TGTGCCTGGAGTACCTCCTACAATGAGCAGTTCTTC. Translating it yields CAWSTSYNEQFF.